The subject of this entry is one T cell receptor (beta chain). These data belong to a study of blood T cell repertoires in COVID-19. Profiling relied on immunoSEQ multiplex PCR, and the TCRdb table lists in-frame clones only, not all of them. The sample includes roughly 190,000 clones, 85% to 90% of them seen just once. This CDR3 contains 15 residues. J lost 6 bases, V lost 4 bases, and 6 bases had no gene match. Per the germline V gene, CDR1 is SGHAT and CDR2 is FQNNGV. This TCR was recovered from a woman in her 40s in a cohort exposed to, infected with or recovered from COVID-19 (not recorded which). J is TRBJ2-3 and V is TRBV11-2; 11 bases match TRBD2. The sequenced sample was PBMCs or T cells enriched from blood (not recorded which). CDR3 amino acids: CASSSSGGPLDTQYF. The CDR3 DNA is TGTGCCAGCAGCTCTAGCGGGGGGCCTTTGGATACGCAGTATTTT. Drawing the rest from reference TRBV11-2 and TRBJ2-3, the complete variable domain is EAGVAQSPRYKIIEKRQSVAFWCNPISGHATLYWYQQILGQGPKLLIQFQNNGVVDDSQLPKDRFSAERLKGVDSTLKIQPAKLEDSAVYLCASSSSGGPLDTQYFGPGTRLTVL.